This record concerns one TCR beta chain sequence. What this receptor recognizes is not known. TRB amplification used about 260 ng of peripheral blood genomic DNA, 30,000 to 40,000 genome equivalents, per sample. Including the terminal cysteine and phenylalanine, the CDR3 comprises 15 residues. A DNA sequence was not provided. CDR1 SQVTM and CDR2 ANQGSEA were looked up in the germline V gene. TRB rearrangements were amplified by multiplex PCR following a touch-down protocol, with the TRB-A and TRB-B primer pools mixed in one tube. Illumina adapters and sample indices were added to the amplicons through two consecutive PCR reactions using Phusion HS II polymerase. The amplicons were gel-purified using the NucleoSpin Gel and PCR Clean-up kit, after which quantification was performed by Qubit and quality was checked on an Agilent 2100 Bioanalyzer. Sequencing of the libraries was done on an Illumina MiSeq with 600-cycle, single-indexed, paired-end runs. As for the original processing: MiXCR version 2.1.12, together with the default MiXCR reference library, was used to align and assemble the TRB reads. A clone was defined by each unique CDR3 nucleotide sequence, and analysis was restricted to productive sequences with at least two reads. To assess repertoire diversity, an R script computed alpha-parameterized diversity profiles (alpha 0 to 5), which included the Shannon (alpha 1) and Simpson (alpha 2) indices. Combinatorial TRB VJ usage was computed with the tcR package and compared between cohorts by principal component analysis with ade4. GLIPH was used to cluster TCRbeta CDR3s in pairs of cohorts matched for age and read depth, and a Wilcoxon test was used to compare cluster frequencies. Following reprocessing of the reads by TCRdb, the data hold one row per CDR3 protein sequence and no DNA is available. It is TCRdb's table, rather than the study itself, that gives the V and J calls and clone size. The table held for this sample gives roughly 8,400 distinct CDR3 sequences. The ten largest clonotypes hold 20% to 25% of the sample.

These data belong to a study of T cell clusters in autoimmune cytopenias (dated by TCRdb to the late 2010s). Some background on the complete study: A median TRB sequencing depth of 50,000 to 65,000 reads per sample was reached, and a median of around 2,000 distinct TRB clonotypes per sample was obtained. The goal of the study was to determine whether autoimmune cytopenia patients have a disease-specific immune repertoire signature that could serve as a blood-based biomarker. TRB and IGH repertoires from peripheral blood were sequenced in autoimmune cytopenia patients at active disease and during treatment follow-up, with healthy, CLL and autoimmune hepatitis controls included alongside.

The paper as a whole reports these results and caveats: The T cell clusters were defined in silico only, and their functional role remained to be validated experimentally. The cluster-lack signature was not observed for secondary cytopenia versus CLL, as the signature was apparently masked by the dominant lymphoma-associated repertoire. Compared with active autoimmune hepatitis patients, healthy donors had almost three times as many exclusive TRB clusters, a finding consistent with an autoimmunity-wide signature. GLIPH suggested that primary autoimmune cytopenia patients lacked physiological T cell clusters: some 55 clusters were exclusive to healthy donors versus roughly 15 exclusive to patients. TRB repertoire shifts, with less even repertoires in secondary cytopenia and CLL, mostly reflected lymphoma bias rather than autoimmunity.

The clonotype comes from a human donor with an autoimmune cytopenia or autoimmune hepatitis (not recorded which). Sequencing used peripheral blood. The chain employs TRBV29-1 and TRBJ1-4; the TCRdb call, TRBD1, lacks DNA for checking. The CDR3 sequence is CSVTRGGGTNEKLFF.